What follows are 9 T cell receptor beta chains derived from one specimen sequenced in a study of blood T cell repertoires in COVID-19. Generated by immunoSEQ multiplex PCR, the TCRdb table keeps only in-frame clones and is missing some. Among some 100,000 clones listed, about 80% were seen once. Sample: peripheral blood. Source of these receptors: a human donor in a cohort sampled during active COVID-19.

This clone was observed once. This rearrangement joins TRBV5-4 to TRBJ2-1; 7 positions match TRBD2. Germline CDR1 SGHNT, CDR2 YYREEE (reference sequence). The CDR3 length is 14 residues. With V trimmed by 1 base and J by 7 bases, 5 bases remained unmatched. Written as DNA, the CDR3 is TGTGCCAGCAGCTTGAACGGGAGGAGGAATGAGCAGTTCTTC. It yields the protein CASSLNGRRNEQFF.

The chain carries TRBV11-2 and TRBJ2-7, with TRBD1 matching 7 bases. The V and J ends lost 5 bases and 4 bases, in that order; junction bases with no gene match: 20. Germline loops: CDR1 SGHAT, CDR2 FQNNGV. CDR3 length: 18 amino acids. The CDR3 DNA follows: TGTGCCAGCAGCGTAGGGACAGTTGGTCTCCGCCTAAGATACGAGCAGTACTTC. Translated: CASSVGTVGLRLRYEQYF.

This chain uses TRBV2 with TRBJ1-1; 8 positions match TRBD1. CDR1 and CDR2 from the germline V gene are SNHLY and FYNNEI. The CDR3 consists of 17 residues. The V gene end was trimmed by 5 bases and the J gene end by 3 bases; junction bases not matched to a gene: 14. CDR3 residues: CASSYGTGSSMDTEAFF. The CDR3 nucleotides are TGTGCCAGCAGTTACGGGACAGGTTCATCCATGGACACTGAAGCTTTCTTT.

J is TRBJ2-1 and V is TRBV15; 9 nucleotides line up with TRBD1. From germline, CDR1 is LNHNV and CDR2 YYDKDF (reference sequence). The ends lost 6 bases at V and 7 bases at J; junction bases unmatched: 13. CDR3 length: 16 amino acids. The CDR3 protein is CATSPTDRGLWNEQFF. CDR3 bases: TGTGCCACCAGTCCCACCGACAGGGGGTTATGGAATGAGCAGTTCTTC.

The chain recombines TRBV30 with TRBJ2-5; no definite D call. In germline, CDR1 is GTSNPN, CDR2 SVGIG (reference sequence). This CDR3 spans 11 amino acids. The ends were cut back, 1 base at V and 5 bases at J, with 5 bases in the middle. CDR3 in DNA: TGTGCCTGGAGTGCGGTGGAGACCCAGTACTTC. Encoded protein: CAWSAVETQYF. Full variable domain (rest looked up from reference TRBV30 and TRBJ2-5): SQTIHQWPATLVQPVGSPLSLECTVEGTSNPNLYWYRQAAGRGLQLLFYSVGIGQISSEVPQNLSASRPQDRQFILSSKKLLLSDSGFYLCAWSAVETQYFGPGTRLLVL.

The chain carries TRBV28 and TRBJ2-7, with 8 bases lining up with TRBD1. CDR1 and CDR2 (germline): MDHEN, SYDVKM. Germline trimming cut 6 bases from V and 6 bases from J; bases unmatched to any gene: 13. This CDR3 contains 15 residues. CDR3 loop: CASSDTDRAFGEQYF. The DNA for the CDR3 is TGTGCCAGCAGCGACACGGACAGGGCGTTCGGCGAGCAGTACTTC.

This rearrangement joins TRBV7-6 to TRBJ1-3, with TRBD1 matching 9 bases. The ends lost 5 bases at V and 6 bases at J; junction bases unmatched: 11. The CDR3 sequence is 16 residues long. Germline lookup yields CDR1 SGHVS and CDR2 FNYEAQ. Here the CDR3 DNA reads TGTGCCAGCAGCCCCGGGGGACAGGGCGGAGAAAACACCATATATTTT. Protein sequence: CASSPGGQGGENTIYF.

The DNA for the CDR3 is TGTGCCAGCAGCCTTCAGGGGGCCACAGATACGCAGTATTTT. Its protein product is CASSLQGATDTQYF. The V and J genes are TRBV11-2 and TRBJ2-3, with 8 bases fitting TRBD1. The J segment lost 2 bases and the V segment lost 5 bases, leaving 3 bases of the junction unmatched. CDR3 length equals 14 residues. CDR1 is SGHAT and CDR2 is FQNNGV in the germline V gene.

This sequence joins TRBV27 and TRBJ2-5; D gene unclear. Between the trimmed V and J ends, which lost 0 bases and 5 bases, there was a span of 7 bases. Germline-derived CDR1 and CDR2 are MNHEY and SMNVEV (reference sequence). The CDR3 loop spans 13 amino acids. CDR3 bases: TGTGCCAGCAGTTTATCATATTCGGAGACCCAGTACTTC. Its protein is CASSLSYSETQYF.